The rows below give T cell receptor beta chains drawn from one sample of a study of technical replicates of blood from several donors. The data were produced by immunoSEQ multiplex PCR, yet TCRdb's version contains in-frame clones alone and is incomplete. The sample shows about 58,000 clones, 91% of them seen only once. Material: PBMCs. The receptors shown here come from a human donor in good health. Some clones in this sample may be carry-over from other donors' samples. CDR3s include the opening cysteine and the closing phenylalanine or tryptophan. Fields, in order: CDR3 protein, CDR3 DNA, D gene, clone size, J gene, V gene. The D gene is left open where the match is weak. Clone size is not always given. Where it is, it says once, few, many or a class for expanded clones.

cdr3_aa: CASSQRAGMNTEAFF
cdr3_nt: TGTGCCAGCAGCCAGAGGGCAGGAATGAACACTGAAGCTTTCTTT
d_call: .
clone_size: .
j_call: TRBJ1-1
v_call: TRBV7-2

cdr3_aa: CASSPNRGGYGYTF
cdr3_nt: TGTGCCAGCAGTCCGAACAGGGGTGGCTATGGCTACACCTTC
d_call: TRBD1
clone_size: .
j_call: TRBJ1-2
v_call: TRBV2

cdr3_aa: CASRGQQDTEAFF
cdr3_nt: TGCGCCAGCAGGGGACAACAGGACACTGAAGCTTTCTTT
d_call: .
clone_size: .
j_call: TRBJ1-1
v_call: TRBV5-1

cdr3_aa: CASSPRVAARTDTQYF
cdr3_nt: TGCGCCAGCAGCCCCCGGGTCGCTGCCCGCACAGATACGCAGTATTTT
d_call: .
clone_size: .
j_call: TRBJ2-3
v_call: TRBV4-1

cdr3_aa: CASSIPSGFAGELFF
cdr3_nt: TGTGCCAGTAGTATACCTAGCGGGTTCGCCGGGGAGCTGTTTTTT
d_call: TRBD2
clone_size: .
j_call: TRBJ2-2
v_call: TRBV19

cdr3_aa: CASSYRTGGTPLHF
cdr3_nt: TGTGCCAGCAGTTACCGGACAGGGGGGACACCCCTCCACTTT
d_call: TRBD1
clone_size: .
j_call: TRBJ1-6
v_call: TRBV6-6

cdr3_aa: CASSFTGSRTEAFF
cdr3_nt: TGTGCCAGCAGTTTTACAGGGTCGAGGACTGAAGCTTTCTTT
d_call: .
clone_size: .
j_call: TRBJ1-1
v_call: TRBV27

cdr3_aa: CASSMSANYGYTF
cdr3_nt: TGTGCCAGTAGTATGTCTGCGAACTATGGCTACACCTTC
d_call: .
clone_size: .
j_call: TRBJ1-2
v_call: TRBV19

cdr3_aa: CASSLSSGTGATEAFF
cdr3_nt: TGTGCCAGCAGCTTATCGTCCGGGACAGGGGCTACTGAAGCTTTCTTT
d_call: TRBD1
clone_size: .
j_call: TRBJ1-1
v_call: TRBV7-9

cdr3_aa: CASTPGQGGGLREQYF
cdr3_nt: TGTGCCAGCACCCCGGGGCAGGGAGGGGGACTGAGAGAGCAGTACTTC
d_call: .
clone_size: .
j_call: TRBJ2-7
v_call: TRBV11-2

cdr3_aa: CASSQDSQDTQYF
cdr3_nt: TGCGCCAGCAGCCAAGATTCACAAGATACGCAGTATTTT
d_call: .
clone_size: .
j_call: TRBJ2-3
v_call: TRBV4-3

cdr3_aa: CASHRVWEQFF
cdr3_nt: TGTGCCAGTCACAGGGTTTGGGAGCAGTTCTTC
d_call: .
clone_size: .
j_call: TRBJ2-1
v_call: TRBV11-3

cdr3_aa: CAISESEGGGYTF
cdr3_nt: TGTGCCATCAGTGAGTCGGAGGGTGGCGGCTACACCTTC
d_call: .
clone_size: .
j_call: TRBJ1-2
v_call: TRBV10-3

cdr3_aa: CATTLSSYNSPLHF
cdr3_nt: TGTGCCACGACTTTGAGCTCCTATAATTCACCCCTCCACTTT
d_call: .
clone_size: .
j_call: TRBJ1-6
v_call: TRBV13

cdr3_aa: CASSKEGQGANVLTF
cdr3_nt: TGTGCCAGCAGCAAAGAGGGACAGGGGGCCAACGTCCTGACTTTC
d_call: TRBD1
clone_size: .
j_call: TRBJ2-6
v_call: TRBV4-2

cdr3_aa: CSVGGQTNTGELFF
cdr3_nt: TGCAGCGTTGGCGGTCAGACGAACACCGGGGAGCTGTTTTTT
d_call: .
clone_size: .
j_call: TRBJ2-2
v_call: TRBV29-1

cdr3_aa: CASSEVASSGSRNTQYF
cdr3_nt: TGTGCCAGCAGTGAAGTGGCGTCTAGCGGGAGCAGAAATACGCAGTATTTT
d_call: TRBD2
clone_size: few
j_call: TRBJ2-3
v_call: TRBV6-1

cdr3_aa: CASSLTGANTGELFF
cdr3_nt: TGTGCCAGCAGCTTAACGGGAGCTAACACCGGGGAGCTGTTTTTT
d_call: .
clone_size: .
j_call: TRBJ2-2
v_call: TRBV11-3

cdr3_aa: CASSLGEPKQGVEAFF
cdr3_nt: TGTGCCAGCAGCTTAGGCGAGCCGAAACAGGGGGTCGAAGCTTTCTTT
d_call: TRBD1
clone_size: .
j_call: TRBJ1-1
v_call: TRBV11-2

cdr3_aa: CATTGLSQETQYF
cdr3_nt: TGTGCCACCACCGGACTGAGCCAAGAGACCCAGTACTTC
d_call: .
clone_size: .
j_call: TRBJ2-5
v_call: TRBV19

cdr3_aa: CASSLGRASFSTDTQYF
cdr3_nt: TGTGCCAGCAGCTTGGGCAGGGCCAGCTTTAGCACAGATACGCAGTATTTT
d_call: .
clone_size: .
j_call: TRBJ2-3
v_call: TRBV5-4

cdr3_aa: CASSPRVVYNEQFF
cdr3_nt: TGTGCCAGCAGCCCCCGGGTGGTCTACAATGAGCAGTTCTTC
d_call: .
clone_size: .
j_call: TRBJ2-1
v_call: TRBV7-2

cdr3_aa: CATRVGETQYF
cdr3_nt: TGTGCCACCCGGGTAGGAGAGACCCAGTACTTC
d_call: .
clone_size: .
j_call: TRBJ2-5
v_call: TRBV6-1

cdr3_aa: CASSLAGQGNQPQHF
cdr3_nt: TGTGCCAGCAGCTTGGCAGGACAGGGGAATCAGCCCCAGCATTTT
d_call: TRBD1
clone_size: .
j_call: TRBJ1-5
v_call: TRBV5-6

cdr3_aa: CASSVRGGVTGDYGYTF
cdr3_nt: TGTGCCAGCAGCGTAAGAGGAGGGGTGACAGGGGACTATGGCTACACCTTC
d_call: TRBD1
clone_size: .
j_call: TRBJ1-2
v_call: TRBV9

cdr3_aa: CASSQATGRGTEAFF
cdr3_nt: TGCGCCAGCAGCCAAGCGACAGGGCGCGGTACTGAAGCTTTCTTT
d_call: TRBD1
clone_size: .
j_call: TRBJ1-1
v_call: TRBV4-3

cdr3_aa: CASSRRPGTANTGELFF
cdr3_nt: TGTGCCAGCAGCCGGCGGCCCGGGACAGCGAACACCGGGGAGCTGTTTTTT
d_call: TRBD1
clone_size: .
j_call: TRBJ2-2
v_call: TRBV5-6

cdr3_aa: CASSYSGQPQETQYF
cdr3_nt: TGTGCCAGCAGTTACTCCGGACAACCTCAAGAGACCCAGTACTTC
d_call: .
clone_size: .
j_call: TRBJ2-5
v_call: TRBV6-5

cdr3_aa: CASSPGTSGISTDTQYF
cdr3_nt: TGCGCCAGCAGCCCGGGGACTAGCGGGATTAGCACAGATACGCAGTATTTT
d_call: TRBD2
clone_size: .
j_call: TRBJ2-3
v_call: TRBV5-1

cdr3_aa: CASSQDGGRAAFF
cdr3_nt: TGCGCCAGCAGCCAAGATGGCGGCAGGGCTGCTTTCTTT
d_call: .
clone_size: few
j_call: TRBJ1-1
v_call: TRBV4-3

cdr3_aa: CASRKGLAVYNEQFF
cdr3_nt: TGTGCCAGTAGGAAAGGACTAGCAGTCTACAATGAGCAGTTCTTC
d_call: TRBD2
clone_size: .
j_call: TRBJ2-1
v_call: TRBV19

cdr3_aa: CASSVRERETQYF
cdr3_nt: TGTGCCAGCAGTGTGAGGGAGAGGGAGACCCAGTACTTC
d_call: .
clone_size: .
j_call: TRBJ2-5
v_call: TRBV2

cdr3_aa: CASSESQGGGEQYF
cdr3_nt: TGTGCCAGCAGTGAAAGTCAGGGAGGCGGCGAGCAGTACTTC
d_call: .
clone_size: .
j_call: TRBJ2-7
v_call: TRBV6-1

cdr3_aa: CASSLGIAGGLGADTQYF
cdr3_nt: TGTGCCAGCAGCCTCGGGATAGCGGGGGGTCTCGGAGCGGATACGCAGTATTTT
d_call: TRBD2
clone_size: .
j_call: TRBJ2-3
v_call: TRBV7-2

cdr3_aa: CSVDLGTSGYNEQFF
cdr3_nt: TGCAGCGTTGACCTCGGGACTAGCGGGTACAATGAGCAGTTCTTC
d_call: TRBD2
clone_size: .
j_call: TRBJ2-1
v_call: TRBV29-1

cdr3_aa: CASSLDSRGETQYF
cdr3_nt: TGCGCCAGCAGCTTGGACTCCCGGGGGGAGACCCAGTACTTC
d_call: .
clone_size: .
j_call: TRBJ2-5
v_call: TRBV5-1

cdr3_aa: CASSFSGVWQPQHF
cdr3_nt: TGTGCCAGCAGTTTTTCGGGAGTTTGGCAGCCCCAGCATTTT
d_call: .
clone_size: .
j_call: TRBJ1-5
v_call: TRBV27

cdr3_aa: CASGSNRGAGANVLTF
cdr3_nt: TGTGCTAGTGGTTCAAACAGGGGCGCGGGGGCCAACGTCCTGACTTTC
d_call: TRBD1
clone_size: .
j_call: TRBJ2-6
v_call: TRBV12-5

cdr3_aa: CASSLVGRAGEQYF
cdr3_nt: TGTGCCAGCAGCTTAGTGGGCAGAGCAGGGGAGCAGTACTTC
d_call: .
clone_size: .
j_call: TRBJ2-7
v_call: TRBV7-6

cdr3_aa: CASSPTHGYEQYF
cdr3_nt: TGTGCCAGCAGCCCAACTCACGGGTACGAGCAGTACTTC
d_call: .
clone_size: .
j_call: TRBJ2-7
v_call: TRBV13

cdr3_aa: CASSYRTSGGGETQYF
cdr3_nt: TGTGCCAGCAGCTATAGGACTAGCGGGGGGGGTGAGACCCAGTACTTC
d_call: TRBD2
clone_size: .
j_call: TRBJ2-5
v_call: TRBV7-2

cdr3_aa: CASRPAVNTEAFF
cdr3_nt: TGTGCCAGCAGACCGGCGGTGAACACTGAAGCTTTCTTT
d_call: .
clone_size: .
j_call: TRBJ1-1
v_call: TRBV6-6

cdr3_aa: CARPGKAKNIQYF
cdr3_nt: TGTGCCAGGCCAGGGAAAGCCAAAAACATTCAGTACTTC
d_call: .
clone_size: once
j_call: TRBJ2-4
v_call: TRBV6-5

cdr3_aa: CASSIRGAPYNEQFF
cdr3_nt: TGTGCCAGCAGCATACGGGGGGCCCCATACAATGAGCAGTTCTTC
d_call: .
clone_size: .
j_call: TRBJ2-1
v_call: TRBV7-6

cdr3_aa: CAISATRSLTDTQYF
cdr3_nt: TGTGCCATCAGCGCGACTAGAAGTCTTACAGATACGCAGTATTTT
d_call: .
clone_size: .
j_call: TRBJ2-3
v_call: TRBV10-3

cdr3_aa: CASSSRGGARGGELFF
cdr3_nt: TGTGCCAGCAGCTCCCGAGGGGGAGCCAGGGGCGGGGAGCTGTTTTTT
d_call: .
clone_size: .
j_call: TRBJ2-2
v_call: TRBV7-3

cdr3_aa: CASSQGDSYGYTF
cdr3_nt: TGTGCCAGCAGCCAAGGGGACAGCTATGGCTACACCTTC
d_call: TRBD1
clone_size: .
j_call: TRBJ1-2
v_call: TRBV14

cdr3_aa: CASKPGLAGGDSPGELFF
cdr3_nt: TGTGCCAGTAAGCCGGGACTAGCGGGGGGTGATAGCCCCGGGGAGCTGTTTTTT
d_call: TRBD2
clone_size: .
j_call: TRBJ2-2
v_call: TRBV19

cdr3_aa: CASSLRPSDTGELFF
cdr3_nt: TGTGCCAGCAGCCTCCGTCCTAGTGACACCGGGGAGCTGTTTTTT
d_call: .
clone_size: .
j_call: TRBJ2-2
v_call: TRBV7-3

cdr3_aa: CASSLTGTGAAEAFF
cdr3_nt: TGCGCCAGCAGCCTAACCGGGACAGGGGCGGCTGAAGCTTTCTTT
d_call: TRBD1
clone_size: once
j_call: TRBJ1-1
v_call: TRBV5-1

cdr3_aa: CASTFSAGNEQFF
cdr3_nt: TGTGCCAGCACCTTCTCAGCAGGCAATGAGCAGTTCTTC
d_call: .
clone_size: .
j_call: TRBJ2-1
v_call: TRBV7-9

cdr3_aa: CASSLDNGELFF
cdr3_nt: TGTGCCAGCAGCTTAGATAACGGGGAGCTGTTTTTT
d_call: .
clone_size: .
j_call: TRBJ2-2
v_call: TRBV7-9

cdr3_aa: CAWSGLLNQPQHF
cdr3_nt: TGTGCCTGGAGTGGGCTTTTGAATCAGCCCCAGCATTTT
d_call: .
clone_size: .
j_call: TRBJ1-5
v_call: TRBV30

cdr3_aa: CASSVASSGNTIYF
cdr3_nt: TGTGCCAGCAGCGTAGCCAGCTCTGGAAACACCATATATTTT
d_call: .
clone_size: .
j_call: TRBJ1-3
v_call: TRBV9

cdr3_aa: CASSSQNIYNSPLHF
cdr3_nt: TGTGCCAGCAGCTCGCAGAATATCTATAATTCACCCCTCCACTTT
d_call: .
clone_size: .
j_call: TRBJ1-6
v_call: TRBV7-2

cdr3_aa: CASRDRASDGYTF
cdr3_nt: TGTGCCAGCAGGGACAGGGCCAGCGATGGCTACACCTTC
d_call: TRBD1
clone_size: .
j_call: TRBJ1-2
v_call: TRBV6-5

cdr3_aa: CASRLGTSGTYEQYF
cdr3_nt: TGTGCCAGCAGACTCGGGACTAGCGGAACCTACGAGCAGTACTTC
d_call: TRBD2
clone_size: .
j_call: TRBJ2-7
v_call: TRBV2

cdr3_aa: CASSAQGAFNEKLFF
cdr3_nt: TGCGCCAGCAGCGCGCAGGGGGCCTTTAATGAAAAACTGTTTTTT
d_call: TRBD1
clone_size: .
j_call: TRBJ1-4
v_call: TRBV5-1

cdr3_aa: CASSHPPVASEQYF
cdr3_nt: TGCGCCAGCAGCCATCCGCCCGTAGCCTCCGAGCAGTACTTC
d_call: .
clone_size: few
j_call: TRBJ2-7
v_call: TRBV4-3

cdr3_aa: CASSLGPNQPQHF
cdr3_nt: TGTGCCAGCAGCTTAGGGCCCAATCAGCCCCAGCATTTT
d_call: .
clone_size: .
j_call: TRBJ1-5
v_call: TRBV7-9